The rows below give T cell receptor beta chains drawn from one sample of a study of beta chain features in type 1 diabetes. Only in-frame clones appear in the TCRdb table, and some are missing; sequencing was by immunoSEQ multiplex PCR. The sample has about 900,000 clones; 15% to 20% are singletons. Sequencing input: naive CD4+ T cells from blood. These receptor sequences come from a woman under 30 in good health. Both conserved end residues are part of each CDR3. The order of the fields is D gene, V gene, clone size, J gene, CDR3 DNA, CDR3 protein. A D gene is named only where the DNA matches it firmly. Clone size appears in some rows only: once, few, many, or a class for an expanded clone.

.	TRBV7-3	few	TRBJ2-3	TGTGCCAGCAGCCGCGGGCTGACCACAGATACGCAGTATTTT	CASSRGLTTDTQYF
.	TRBV5-4	.	TRBJ2-3	TGTGCCAGCAGCTTGGCCCGGGGCTCCACAGATACGCAGTATTTT	CASSLARGSTDTQYF
.	TRBV28	few	TRBJ2-3	TGTGCCAGCAGCCCCGGGAGAGCATATAGAGATACGCAGTATTTT	CASSPGRAYRDTQYF
.	TRBV7-3	few	TRBJ2-2	TGTGCCAGCAGCCCTTTCACCGGGGAGCTGTTTTTT	CASSPFTGELFF
TRBD1	TRBV7-9	.	TRBJ2-3	TGTGCCAGCAGCTCGACAGGGGCTGGGTATTTT	CASSSTGAGYF
TRBD1	TRBV6-6	.	TRBJ1-4	TGTGCCAGCAAAGACAGGGGAACTAATGAAAAACTGTTTTTT	CASKDRGTNEKLFF
.	TRBV29-1	.	TRBJ2-2	TGCAGCGTCGTGGGAGGCCCCGGGGAGCTGTTTTTT	CSVVGGPGELFF
.	TRBV29-1	.	TRBJ2-7	TGCAGCGTTAAGGTCACAGGGTCCTACGAGCAGTACTTC	CSVKVTGSYEQYF
TRBD2	TRBV28	.	TRBJ2-1	TGTGCCAGCAGTTTTCCCTTTAGGACTAGCGGGATTGAGGACCGTGAGGTCGCCTACAATGAGCAGTTCTTC	CASSFPFRTSGIEDREVAYNEQFF
TRBD2	TRBV9	.	TRBJ2-1	TGTGCCAGCAGCAGAACGGGACTAGCGGGTCTCTACTCCTACAATGAGCAGTTCTTC	CASSRTGLAGLYSYNEQFF
TRBD2	TRBV7-3	few	TRBJ2-3	TGTGCCAGCAGCTTAGGAGCGGGAGGGCCCCCCGATACGCAGTATTTT	CASSLGAGGPPDTQYF
TRBD2	TRBV7-9	.	TRBJ2-7	TGTGCCAGCAGCTTAAGCGGGGGAGGGAACTACGAGCAGTACTTC	CASSLSGGGNYEQYF
TRBD1	TRBV6-5	few	TRBJ2-5	TGTGCCAGCAGTTGGGGACAGGGGGACGAGACCCAGTACTTC	CASSWGQGDETQYF
.	TRBV6-5	few	TRBJ2-7	TGTGCCAGCAGTTACTCATCGGCGGGCTCCTACGAGCAGTACTTC	CASSYSSAGSYEQYF
.	TRBV29-1	few	TRBJ1-5	TGCAGCGTTGAAGCTGGGGCGAATCAGCCCCAGCATTTT	CSVEAGANQPQHF
TRBD1	TRBV29-1	few	TRBJ2-3	TGCAGCGTTGCCGGACAGGGGGAGTCAGATACGCAGTATTTT	CSVAGQGESDTQYF
TRBD1	TRBV18	few	TRBJ1-1	TGTGCCAGCTCACCAGACAGGGTGGCTGAAGCTTTCTTT	CASSPDRVAEAFF
.	TRBV28	.	TRBJ2-6	TGTGCCAGCAGTTCCCCCGGCGGGGCCAACGTCCTGACTTTC	CASSSPGGANVLTF
.	TRBV5-4	few	TRBJ2-1	TGTGCCAGCAGCTTGGCCGACAGCTCCTACAATGAGCAGTTCTTC	CASSLADSSYNEQFF
.	TRBV18	.	TRBJ2-7	TGTGCCAGCTCACTTATAGGGACACCGTCCTACGAGCAGTACTTC	CASSLIGTPSYEQYF
.	TRBV2	few	TRBJ1-2	TGTGCCAGCAGTGATCCGGGCGGCTACACCTTC	CASSDPGGYTF
.	TRBV6-1	.	TRBJ2-7	TGTGCCAGCAGCACACCGGGACTTCGCTACGAGCAGTACTTC	CASSTPGLRYEQYF
.	TRBV27	.	TRBJ2-6	TGTGCCAGCAGTTCACAGGGCTCTGGGGCCAACGTCCTGACTTTC	CASSSQGSGANVLTF